The 27 T cell receptor beta chains given below trace back to one sample, sequenced in a study of cytomegalovirus exposure and HLA in healthy donors. Primers: 60 Vbeta forward and 13 Jbeta reverse. The protocol was immunoSEQ multiplex PCR, while the TCRdb copy is restricted to in-frame clones and leaves out a portion. The sample carries some 130,000 clones, about 70% recorded once. The material sequenced was PBMCs. These receptor sequences come from a man aged 40-49 years in good health and CMV-seronegative.

The chain carries TRBV4-3 and TRBJ2-7; 9 positions match TRBD1. The V and J ends lost 5 bases and 7 bases, in that order; junction bases with no gene match: 6. Germline CDR1 is LGHNA and CDR2 is YSLEER. CDR3 length: 13 amino acids. The chain's CDR3 is CASSGDRAREQYF. The CDR3 region has the DNA TGCGCCAGCAGCGGGGACAGGGCCCGGGAGCAGTACTTC.

The chain is built from TRBV9 and TRBJ1-2; TRBD1 matches at 11 bases. Germline V lookup: CDR1 SGDLS, CDR2 YYNGEE. Losses at the gene ends were 4 bases for V and 3 bases for J; bases not matched to a gene: 5. The CDR3 runs to 15 residues. CDR3 in DNA: TGTGCCAGCAGCTTCAGGGACAGGGGGGACTATGGCTACACCTTC. Its translation is CASSFRDRGDYGYTF.

This clone was observed a single time. The chain is built from TRBV30 and TRBJ1-6; 9 bases agree with TRBD1. Germline V lookup: CDR1 GTSNPN, CDR2 SVGIG (reference sequence). The CDR3 extends over 15 amino acids. Trimming cost V 1 base and J 8 bases; bases outside gene matches: 6. The CDR3 bases are TGTGCCTGGAGTGGGTCCGGGACAGGGCATTCACCCCTCCACTTT. This gives the protein CAWSGSGTGHSPLHF.

J is TRBJ2-7 and V is TRBV11-2; tentatively, D is TRBD1 (6 bases). Germline V lookup: CDR1 SGHAT, CDR2 FQNNGV. The ends were cut back, 4 bases at V and 4 bases at J, with 20 bases in the middle. The CDR3 runs 16 residues. In DNA form, the CDR3 reads TGTGCCAGCAGCTCTTTCCAAACAGGGCTCAAGTACGAGCAGTACTTC. Translation gives CASSSFQTGLKYEQYF.

The chain joins TRBV7-9 to TRBJ2-7; 8 bases map to TRBD1. The CDR3 has 14 amino acids. Germline V gene sequence: CDR1 SEHNR, CDR2 FQNEAQ (reference sequence). The V and J ends lost 5 bases and 4 bases, in that order; junction bases with no gene match: 7. CDR3 in amino acids: CASSPRTGTYEQYF. CDR3 sequence (DNA): TGTGCCAGCAGCCCGCGGACAGGGACTTACGAGCAGTACTTC. Looking up the rest from reference TRBV7-9 and TRBJ2-7 gives the full variable domain: DTGVSQNPRHKITKRGQNVTFRCDPISEHNRLYWYRQTLGQGPEFLTYFQNEAQLEKSRLLSDRFSAERPKGSFSTLEIQRTEQGDSAMYLCASSPRTGTYEQYFGPGTRLTVT.

This chain links TRBV10-3 with TRBJ2-3, with D unclear. This CDR3 has 15 amino acids. CDR1 and CDR2 (germline): ENHRY, SYGVKD. Trimming cost V 2 bases and J 0 bases, with 9 bases left between them. CDR3 sequence reads: CAISEGGTSTDTQYF. The CDR3 DNA reads TGTGCCATCAGTGAGGGCGGAACTAGCACAGATACGCAGTATTTT.

This chain links TRBV7-9 with TRBJ2-3; D gene uncertain. With 5 bases removed from V and 2 bases from J, the gap between germline ends came to 8 bases. This CDR3 is 13 amino acids long. CDR1 and CDR2 (germline): SEHNR, FQNEAQ (reference sequence). CDR3 coding DNA: TGTGCCAGCAGCGGGCTGGTCACAGATACGCAGTATTTT. It is translated as CASSGLVTDTQYF.

The CDR3 DNA reads as TGTGCCTGGACCGACAGGGGTGGCAATCAGCCCCAGCATTTT. Protein: CAWTDRGGNQPQHF. V gene TRBV30 combines with J gene TRBJ1-5, with 8 bases that match TRBD1. CDR3 length: 14 residues. Germline lookup yields CDR1 GTSNPN and CDR2 SVGIG (reference sequence). V lost 4 bases and J lost 2; bases outside the gene matches: 4.

This clone was observed a handful of times. The chain couples TRBV19 to TRBJ1-2; weak D call: TRBD1 (6 bases). In germline, CDR1 is LNHDA, CDR2 SQIVND (reference sequence). The V and J ends lost 3 bases and 1 base respectively, with 12 bases between them. This CDR3 comprises 15 residues. CDR3 nucleotide sequence: TGTGCCAGTAGTATTTTTCCAGGGGATAACTATGGCTACACCTTC. This translates into CASSIFPGDNYGYTF.

The chain combines TRBV5-4 with TRBJ2-3; D uncertain. With 5 bases removed from V and 2 bases from J, the gap between germline ends came to 9 bases. The CDR3 consists of 13 residues. Per germline, CDR1 SGHNT and CDR2 YYREEE (reference sequence). DNA for the CDR3: TGTGCCAGCAGAAAGTCCTACACAGATACGCAGTATTTT. Translation: CASRKSYTDTQYF.

The chain recombines TRBV9 with TRBJ2-1; 9 bases are a match to TRBD1. With V trimmed by 0 bases and J by 7 bases, 5 bases remained unmatched. Germline-derived CDR1 and CDR2 are SGDLS and YYNGEE. CDR3 size: 15 residues. The CDR3 DNA reads TGTGCCAGCAGCGTAGATGGGGACAGGGCAAATGAGCAGTTCTTC. Residues: CASSVDGDRANEQFF.

This rearrangement joins TRBV7-9 to TRBJ1-1; 10 bases are a match to TRBD1. Germline CDR1 and CDR2: SEHNR and FQNEAQ (reference sequence). V was clipped by 3 bases and J by 6 bases; unmatched bases: 13. This CDR3 is 17 amino acids long. CDR3 DNA: TGTGCCAGCAGCTTGAAGGGACAGGGGATAATTCGGGCTGAAGCTTTCTTT. Residues: CASSLKGQGIIRAEAFF. Drawing the rest from reference TRBV7-9 and TRBJ1-1, the complete variable domain is DTGVSQNPRHKITKRGQNVTFRCDPISEHNRLYWYRQTLGQGPEFLTYFQNEAQLEKSRLLSDRFSAERPKGSFSTLEIQRTEQGDSAMYLCASSLKGQGIIRAEAFFGQGTRLTVV.

The chain employs TRBV14 and TRBJ2-7; no firm D call. Germline values: CDR1 SGHDN, CDR2 FVKESK. This CDR3 region has 13 residues. Trimming cost V 2 bases and J 0 bases, with 5 bases left between them. The CDR3: CASSQSLSYEQYF. The DNA of the CDR3 is TGTGCCAGCAGCCAAAGCCTCTCCTACGAGCAGTACTTC.

This chain links TRBV25-1 with TRBJ1-1, with 8 nucleotides matching TRBD1. After removal of 4 bases from V and 3 bases from J, the junction contained 7 bases not matched to a gene. The germline gives CDR1 MGHDK, CDR2 SYGVNS. This CDR3 is built from 15 residues. The CDR3 region is CASSALQGVDTEAFF. The CDR3 region has the DNA TGTGCCAGCAGTGCCCTACAGGGGGTGGACACTGAAGCTTTCTTT.

J is TRBJ2-7 and V is TRBV7-3; D may be TRBD1 (6 bases). V was trimmed by 5 bases and J by 5 bases, leaving 19 bases between them. The germline gives CDR1 SGHTA, CDR2 FQGTGA. The CDR3 covers 15 residues. CDR3 sequence: CASSRTGTLSHEQYF. CDR3 in DNA: TGTGCCAGCAGCCGGACCGGGACATTGTCTCACGAGCAGTACTTC.

This chain links TRBV2 with TRBJ2-5, with 10 positions matching TRBD2. The CDR3 extends over 16 amino acids. V was pared by 1 base and J by 5 bases, with 7 bases of the junction left unmatched. CDR1 is SNHLY and CDR2 is FYNNEI in the germline V gene. The CDR3 sequence: CASSEGLAGDVETQYF. CDR3 nucleotide sequence: TGTGCCAGCAGTGAAGGCCTAGCGGGAGACGTGGAGACCCAGTACTTC.

V is TRBV29-1 and J is TRBJ2-7; 7 positions match TRBD2. CDR1 is SQVTM and CDR2 is ANQGSEA in the germline V gene. V lost 6 bases to trimming and J lost 2 bases; unmatched junction nucleotides: 10. The CDR3 totals 14 residues. The chain's CDR3 is CSVIAGTGAYEQYF. CDR3 in DNA: TGCAGCGTAATAGCGGGCACGGGAGCCTACGAGCAGTACTTC.

On this clone: This specimen includes other DNA sequences encoding the same CDR3. The chain uses TRBV30 and TRBJ1-5, with 7 bases matching TRBD1. Germline CDR1 and CDR2: GTSNPN and SVGIG (reference sequence). V shed 5 bases and J 4 bases; nucleotides not matched to a gene: 14. The CDR3 has 16 amino acids. CDR3 protein: CAWSRQGGSWNQPQHF. The CDR3 DNA follows: TGTGCCTGGTCTCGACAGGGAGGCTCGTGGAATCAGCCCCAGCATTTT.

The chain has TRBV6-1 and TRBJ2-5, with 12 nucleotides matching TRBD2. The CDR3 is made up of 16 amino acids. CDR1 is MNHNS and CDR2 is SASEGT in the germline V gene. J was trimmed by 4 bases and V by 1 base; bases with no gene match: 4. CDR3 DNA: TGTGCCAGCAGTGAAGGTCCTAGCGGGAGGGTAGAGACCCAGTACTTC. Residues: CASSEGPSGRVETQYF.

The chain uses TRBV7-9 and TRBJ2-7; TRBD2 agrees at 12 bases. This CDR3 is built from 16 residues. Trimming at V came to 5 bases and at J to 0 bases, leaving 5 bases not matched to a gene. Germline V gene sequence: CDR1 SEHNR, CDR2 FQNEAQ (reference sequence). This chain's CDR3 is CASSHATSGSSYEQYF. The CDR3 DNA sequence: TGTGCCAGCAGCCACGCGACTAGCGGGAGCTCCTACGAGCAGTACTTC.

This clone was counted a few times. The chain joins TRBV5-4 to TRBJ2-7, with 7 bases that match TRBD2. Germline V CDR1 and CDR2: SGHNT, YYREEE (reference sequence). Unmatched junction bases numbered 2, after V lost 4 bases and J lost 4 bases. The CDR3 is 12 amino acids. The CDR3 DNA reads as TGTGCCAGCAGCGCGGGAGAGTACGAGCAGTACTTC. The encoded protein is CASSAGEYEQYF.

The V call is TRBV25-1, the J call TRBJ2-3, with a weak D call TRBD1 (6 bases). This CDR3 spans 16 amino acids. The V gene lost 6 bases and the J gene lost 2 bases, with 18 bases spanning the gap. CDR1 and CDR2 (germline): MGHDK, SYGVNS. This chain's CDR3 is CASSRREGGDTDTQYF. CDR3 bases: TGTGCCAGCAGCCGAAGGGAAGGGGGTGACACAGATACGCAGTATTTT. Together with reference TRBV25-1 and TRBJ2-3, the CDR3 gives the full variable domain: EADIYQTPRYLVIGTGKKITLECSQTMGHDKMYWYQQDPGMELHLIHYSYGVNSTEKGDLSSESTVSRIRTEHFPLTLESARPSHTSQYLCASSRREGGDTDTQYFGPGTRLTVL.

This clone was recorded once. The chain recombines TRBV7-9 with TRBJ1-2, with 8 bases matching TRBD1. After removal of 5 bases from V and 4 bases from J, the junction contained 6 bases not matched to a gene. The CDR3 has 14 residues. Looked up from germline, CDR1 is SEHNR and CDR2 is FQNEAQ (reference sequence). In DNA, the CDR3 is TGTGCCAGCAGCCCGACAGGGGAGGGCTATGGCTACACCTTC. This encodes CASSPTGEGYGYTF.

This clone was counted only a few times. CDR3 nucleotides: TGTGCCAGCAGTTTCAGCCGGGGTAGTAGCAATCAGCCCCAGCATTTT. As protein: CASSFSRGSSNQPQHF. The chain links TRBV27 to TRBJ1-5; unclear D gene. CDR1 is MNHEY, CDR2 SMNVEV, per germline (reference sequence). With 3 bases removed from V and 0 bases from J, the gap between germline ends came to 12 bases. The CDR3 covers 16 residues.

The rearrangement links TRBV5-1 to TRBJ2-3; TRBD2 might be the D (5 bases). The CDR3 length is 15 residues. Germline V lookup: CDR1 SGHRS, CDR2 YFSETQ. Trimming took 3 bases from V and 0 from J, leaving 11 bases between them. DNA of the CDR3: TGCGCCAGCAGCTACACCGGGGTAAGCACAGATACGCAGTATTTT. It yields the protein CASSYTGVSTDTQYF.

This sequence joins TRBV2 and TRBJ2-4; a weak D match, TRBD1 (7 bases). Trimming shortened V by 11 bases and J by 3 bases, and 17 bases separated the two germline ends. This CDR3 comprises 14 residues. Germline CDR1 is SNHLY and CDR2 is FYNNEI. CDR3 sequence: CASHQGGGKNIQYF. The CDR3, as DNA: TGTGCCTCCCACCAGGGGGGAGGCAAAAACATTCAGTACTTC. Together with reference TRBV2 and TRBJ2-4, the CDR3 gives the full variable domain: EPEVTQTPSHQVTQMGQEVILRCVPISNHLYFYWYRQILGQKVEFLVSFYNNEISEKSEIFDDQFSVERPDGSNFTLKIRSTKLEDSAMYFCASHQGGGKNIQYFGAGTRLSVL.

This clone was picked up one time. J is TRBJ1-1 and V is TRBV9; D unresolved. The CDR3 runs to 14 residues. V lost 1 base to trimming and J lost 3 bases, with 10 bases between them. Germline values: CDR1 SGDLS, CDR2 YYNGEE. CDR3 sequence reads: CASSVTLGDTEAFF. CDR3 coding DNA: TGTGCCAGCAGCGTAACTCTGGGAGACACTGAAGCTTTCTTT. The variable domain in full, completed from reference TRBV9 and TRBJ1-1, reads DSGVTQTPKHLITATGQRVTLRCSPRSGDLSVYWYQQSLDQGLQFLIQYYNGEERAKGNILERFSAQQFPDLHSELNLSSLELGDSALYFCASSVTLGDTEAFFGQGTRLTVV.